The sequence of this TCR beta chain was determined in a study of T cell changes during pregnancy in multiple sclerosis. Trimming removed 4 bases from V and 2 bases from J, with 10 bases in between. The CDR3 is 14 residues long. Germline V gene lookup returns CDR1 SGDLS and CDR2 YYNGEE. Assay used: immunoSEQ multiplex PCR; TCRdb lists only in-frame clones, some missing. This sample yields about 39,000 clones, of which around nine tenths are seen a single time; approximately 4.3% belongs to the top ten. This chain connects TRBV9 to TRBJ2-1, with a tentative D call TRBD2 (5 bases). Specimen: CD8+ T cells from peripheral blood mononuclear cells, collected in the first trimester of pregnancy. The source is a female donor with multiple sclerosis, enrolled in a pregnancy study. CDR3 nucleotide sequence: TGTGCCAGCAGCCCCACGGGGACCTACAATGAGCAGTTCTTC. Translated: CASSPTGTYNEQFF.